This passage covers 2 T cell receptor beta chains from one sample sequenced in a study of OX40 agonist ivuxolimab in advanced cancers. Library preparation used the immunoSEQ multiplex PCR assay. TCRdb provides this immuneACCESS table in a form limited to in-frame rearrangements. Some clones are lacking; in checked studies, under half of them reflect an unresolved V gene, and why the rest are absent is not known. The sample includes 50,000 to 80,000 clones, with approximately 90% observed a single time. The top ten hold around 0.4% of the sample. Specimen: CD4+ or CD8+ T cells sorted from blood, collected in a trial of the OX40 agonist ivuxolimab. These TCRs come from an adult with an advanced solid tumor such as melanoma, head and neck, liver or kidney cancer.

The rearrangement uses TRBV6-5 and TRBJ1-3, with 7 bases that match TRBD1. With 6 bases clipped from V and 2 bases from J, the junction kept 7 bases outside the gene matches. Looked up from germline, CDR1 is MNHEY and CDR2 is SVGAGI. CDR3 size: 15 residues. This CDR3 is CASSPGGFAGNTIYF. The CDR3 bases are TGTGCCAGCAGCCCAGGGGGATTCGCTGGAAACACCATATATTTT.

The J gene is TRBJ2-1, the V gene TRBV20-1, with no clear D. The CDR3 is 11 residues long. V was trimmed by 6 bases and J by 5 bases, leaving 8 bases between them. The germline gives CDR1 DFQATT, CDR2 SNEGSKA (reference sequence). The chain's CDR3 is CSAPLNNEQFF. CDR3 sequence (DNA): TGCAGTGCGCCACTAAACAATGAGCAGTTCTTC.